This TCR beta chain appears in the sequencing data of a study of blood T cell repertoires in COVID-19. The overall study: Samples came from the United States, Italy and Spain, spanning acute and convalescent COVID-19. In each case, the material was cDNA or gDNA derived from T cells, B-cell-depleted T cells, or PBMCs.

This clone appeared many times. CDR1 is KGHDR and CDR2 is SFDVKD in the germline V gene. The ends were cut back, 7 bases at V and 7 bases at J, with 13 bases in the middle. The CDR3 has 13 residues. Original handling: Nucleated cell counts were estimated from reference gene primer amplification. Profiling relied on immunoSEQ multiplex PCR, and the TCRdb table lists in-frame clones only, not all of them. V and J calls and clone size are those listed in that table; D and trimming were worked out from the DNA. The sample lists about 380,000 clones; roughly 89% were seen once. The sequencing sample was made of peripheral blood. This clonotype originated in a man aged 18 to 30 with active or convalescent COVID-19. J is TRBJ1-5 and V is TRBV24-1; no clear D. The DNA for the CDR3 is TGTGCCACCAGCCCGCCCGGGAACCAGCCCCAGCATTTT. Its protein is CATSPPGNQPQHF.